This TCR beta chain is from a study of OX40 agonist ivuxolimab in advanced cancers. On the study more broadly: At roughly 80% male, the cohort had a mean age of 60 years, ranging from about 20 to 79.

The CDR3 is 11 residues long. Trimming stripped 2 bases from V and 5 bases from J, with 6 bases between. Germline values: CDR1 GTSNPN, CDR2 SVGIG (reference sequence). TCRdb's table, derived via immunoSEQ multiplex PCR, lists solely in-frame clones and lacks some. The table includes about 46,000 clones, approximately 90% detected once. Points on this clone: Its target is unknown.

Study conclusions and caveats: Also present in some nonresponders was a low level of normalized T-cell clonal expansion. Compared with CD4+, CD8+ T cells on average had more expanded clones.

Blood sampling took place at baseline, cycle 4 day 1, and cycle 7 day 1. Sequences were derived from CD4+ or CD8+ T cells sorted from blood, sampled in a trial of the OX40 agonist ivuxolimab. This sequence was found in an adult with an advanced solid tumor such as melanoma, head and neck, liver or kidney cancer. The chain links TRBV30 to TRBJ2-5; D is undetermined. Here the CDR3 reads CAWSTGETQYF. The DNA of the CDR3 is TGTGCCTGGAGTACTGGGGAGACCCAGTACTTC.